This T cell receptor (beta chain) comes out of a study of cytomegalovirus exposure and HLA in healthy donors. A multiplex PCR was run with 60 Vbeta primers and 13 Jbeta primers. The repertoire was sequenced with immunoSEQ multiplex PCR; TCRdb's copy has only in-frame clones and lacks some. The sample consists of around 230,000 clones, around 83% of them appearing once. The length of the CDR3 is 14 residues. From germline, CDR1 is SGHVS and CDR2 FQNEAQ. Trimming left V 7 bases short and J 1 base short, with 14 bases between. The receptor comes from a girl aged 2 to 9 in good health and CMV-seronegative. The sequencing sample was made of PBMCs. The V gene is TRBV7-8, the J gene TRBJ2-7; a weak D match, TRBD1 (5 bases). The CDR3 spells CASTSQGRSYEQYF. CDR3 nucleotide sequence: TGTGCCAGCACTTCGCAGGGTAGGTCCTACGAGCAGTACTTC.